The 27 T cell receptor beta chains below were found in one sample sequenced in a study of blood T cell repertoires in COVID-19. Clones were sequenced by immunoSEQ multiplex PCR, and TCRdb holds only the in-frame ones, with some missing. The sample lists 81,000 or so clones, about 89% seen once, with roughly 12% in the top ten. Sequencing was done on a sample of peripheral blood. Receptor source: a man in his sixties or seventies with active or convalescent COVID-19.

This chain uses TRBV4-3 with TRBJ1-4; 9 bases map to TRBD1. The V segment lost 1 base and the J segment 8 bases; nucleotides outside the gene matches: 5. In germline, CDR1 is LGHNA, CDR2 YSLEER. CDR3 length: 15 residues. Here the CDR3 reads CASSQVWTGEEKLFF. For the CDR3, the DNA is TGCGCCAGCAGCCAAGTTTGGACAGGGGAAGAAAAACTGTTTTTT.

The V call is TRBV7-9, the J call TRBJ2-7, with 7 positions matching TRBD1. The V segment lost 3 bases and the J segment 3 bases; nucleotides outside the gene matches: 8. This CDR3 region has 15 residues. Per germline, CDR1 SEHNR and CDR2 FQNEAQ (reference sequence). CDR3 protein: CASSFTGEGNYEQYF. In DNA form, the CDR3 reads TGTGCCAGCAGCTTTACAGGGGAAGGGAACTACGAGCAGTACTTC.

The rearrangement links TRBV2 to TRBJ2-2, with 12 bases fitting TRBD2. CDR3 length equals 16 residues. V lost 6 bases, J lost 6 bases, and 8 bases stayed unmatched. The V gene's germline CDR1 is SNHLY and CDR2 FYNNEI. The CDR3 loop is CASSLKTSGGSGELFF. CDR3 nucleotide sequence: TGTGCCAGCAGCCTGAAGACTAGCGGGGGTTCCGGGGAGCTGTTTTTT. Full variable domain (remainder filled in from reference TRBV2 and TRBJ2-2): EPEVTQTPSHQVTQMGQEVILRCVPISNHLYFYWYRQILGQKVEFLVSFYNNEISEKSEIFDDQFSVERPDGSNFTLKIRSTKLEDSAMYFCASSLKTSGGSGELFFGEGSRLTVL.

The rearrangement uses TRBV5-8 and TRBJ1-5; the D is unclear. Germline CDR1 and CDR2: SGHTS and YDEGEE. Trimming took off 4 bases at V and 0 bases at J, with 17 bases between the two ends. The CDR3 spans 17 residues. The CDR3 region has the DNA TGTGCCAGCAGCACGGGGTGGACGGGAGATAGCAATCAGCCCCAGCATTTT. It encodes CASSTGWTGDSNQPQHF.

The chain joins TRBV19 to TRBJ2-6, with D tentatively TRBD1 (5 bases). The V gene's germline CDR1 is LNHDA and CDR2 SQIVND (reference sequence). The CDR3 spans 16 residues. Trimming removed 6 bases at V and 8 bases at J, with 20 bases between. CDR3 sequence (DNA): TGTGCCAGTAGCCCCAGGGAAGGCACATCTACCAACGTCCTGACTTTC. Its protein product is CASSPREGTSTNVLTF.

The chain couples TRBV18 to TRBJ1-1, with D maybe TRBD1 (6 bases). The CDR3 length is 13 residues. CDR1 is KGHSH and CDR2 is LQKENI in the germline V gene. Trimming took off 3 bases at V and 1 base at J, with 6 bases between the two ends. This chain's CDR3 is CASSPTGNTEAFF. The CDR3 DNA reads TGTGCCAGCTCACCGACAGGGAACACTGAAGCTTTCTTT.

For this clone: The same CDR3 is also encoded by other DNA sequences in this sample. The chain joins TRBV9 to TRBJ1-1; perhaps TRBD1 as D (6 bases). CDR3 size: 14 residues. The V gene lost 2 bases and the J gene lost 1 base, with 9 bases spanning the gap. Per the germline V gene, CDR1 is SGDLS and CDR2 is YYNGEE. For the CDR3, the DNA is TGTGCCAGCAGCGTGACAGGAGCGAACACTGAAGCTTTCTTT. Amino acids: CASSVTGANTEAFF.

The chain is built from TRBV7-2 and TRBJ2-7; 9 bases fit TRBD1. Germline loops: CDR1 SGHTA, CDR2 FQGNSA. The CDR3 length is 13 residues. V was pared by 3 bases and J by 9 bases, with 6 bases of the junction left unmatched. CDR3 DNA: TGTGCCAGCAGCTTCCTGGGGGGACAGGGGCAGTACTTC. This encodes CASSFLGGQGQYF.

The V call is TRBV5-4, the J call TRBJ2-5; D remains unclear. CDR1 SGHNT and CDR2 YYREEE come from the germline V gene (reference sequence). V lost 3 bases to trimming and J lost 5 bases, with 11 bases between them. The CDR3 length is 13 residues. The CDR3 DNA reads TGTGCCAGCAGCTCAACCGTCGCGGAGACCCAGTACTTC. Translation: CASSSTVAETQYF.

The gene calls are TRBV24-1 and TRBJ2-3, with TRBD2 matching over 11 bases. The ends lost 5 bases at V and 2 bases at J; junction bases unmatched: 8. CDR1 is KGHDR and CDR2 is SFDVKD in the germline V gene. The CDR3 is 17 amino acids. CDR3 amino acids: CATSGLGLAGHTDTQYF. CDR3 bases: TGTGCCACCAGTGGTCTCGGACTAGCGGGCCACACAGATACGCAGTATTTT.

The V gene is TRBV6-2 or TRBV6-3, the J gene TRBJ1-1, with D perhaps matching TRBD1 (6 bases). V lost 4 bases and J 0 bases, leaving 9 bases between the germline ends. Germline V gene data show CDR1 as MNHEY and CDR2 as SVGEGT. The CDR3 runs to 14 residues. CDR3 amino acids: CASSSDRMNTEAFF. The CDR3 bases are TGTGCCAGCAGTTCGGACAGAATGAACACTGAAGCTTTCTTT.

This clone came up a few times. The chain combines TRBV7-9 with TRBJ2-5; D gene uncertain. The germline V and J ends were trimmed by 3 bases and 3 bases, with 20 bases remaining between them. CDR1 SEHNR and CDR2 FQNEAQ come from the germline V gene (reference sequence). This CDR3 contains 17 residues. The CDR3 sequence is CASSLAGSQYNKETQYF. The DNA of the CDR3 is TGTGCCAGCAGCTTGGCAGGATCCCAATATAACAAAGAGACCCAGTACTTC. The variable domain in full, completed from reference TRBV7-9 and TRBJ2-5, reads DTGVSQNPRHKITKRGQNVTFRCDPISEHNRLYWYRQTLGQGPEFLTYFQNEAQLEKSRLLSDRFSAERPKGSFSTLEIQRTEQGDSAMYLCASSLAGSQYNKETQYFGPGTRLLVL.

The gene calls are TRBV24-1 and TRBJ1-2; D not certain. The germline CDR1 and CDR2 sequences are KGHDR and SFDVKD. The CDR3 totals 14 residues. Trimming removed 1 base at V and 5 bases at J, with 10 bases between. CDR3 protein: CATSDFPRFYGYTF. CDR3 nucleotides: TGTGCCACCAGTGATTTTCCCAGGTTTTATGGCTACACCTTC.

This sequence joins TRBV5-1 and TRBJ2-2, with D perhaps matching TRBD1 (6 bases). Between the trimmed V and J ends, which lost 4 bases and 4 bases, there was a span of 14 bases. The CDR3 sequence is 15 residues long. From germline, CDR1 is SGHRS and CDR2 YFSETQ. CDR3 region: CASSADRFGTGELFF. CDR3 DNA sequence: TGCGCCAGCAGCGCCGACAGGTTCGGCACCGGGGAGCTGTTTTTT.

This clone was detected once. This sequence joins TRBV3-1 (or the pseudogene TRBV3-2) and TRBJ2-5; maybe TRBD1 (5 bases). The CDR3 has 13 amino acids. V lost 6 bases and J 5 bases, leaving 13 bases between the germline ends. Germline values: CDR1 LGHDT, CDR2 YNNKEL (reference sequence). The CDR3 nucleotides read TGTGCCAGCAGTCACAGGTTCGGGGAGACCCAGTACTTC. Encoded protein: CASSHRFGETQYF.

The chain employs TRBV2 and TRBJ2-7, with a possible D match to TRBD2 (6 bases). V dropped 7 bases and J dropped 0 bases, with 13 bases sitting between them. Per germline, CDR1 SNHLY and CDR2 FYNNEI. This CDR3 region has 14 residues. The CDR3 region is CASIWRGGSYEQYF. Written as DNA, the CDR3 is TGTGCCAGCATCTGGCGGGGCGGCTCCTACGAGCAGTACTTC.

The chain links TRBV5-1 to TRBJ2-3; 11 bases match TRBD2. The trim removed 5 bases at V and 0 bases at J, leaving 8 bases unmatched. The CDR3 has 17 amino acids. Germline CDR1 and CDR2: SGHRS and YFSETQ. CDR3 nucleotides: TGCGCCAGCAGTAAGGTTACTAGCGGGGGTAGCACAGATACGCAGTATTTT. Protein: CASSKVTSGGSTDTQYF.

The CDR3 reads CASSYYIKDRVYEQYF. Here the CDR3 DNA reads TGTGCCAGCAGTTACTATATAAAGGACAGAGTCTACGAGCAGTACTTC. The chain joins TRBV6-5 to TRBJ2-7; TRBD1 is a possible D gene (6 bases). Between the trimmed V and J ends, which lost 1 base and 3 bases, there was a span of 16 bases. CDR1 and CDR2 from the germline V gene are MNHEY and SVGAGI. The CDR3 length is 16 residues.

The CDR3: CASSSGQGDRPQHF. CDR3 coding DNA: TGTGCCAGCAGTTCGGGACAGGGAGATCGGCCCCAGCATTTT. The chain carries TRBV28 and TRBJ1-5; 9 bases match TRBD1. V was clipped by 4 bases and J by 9 bases; unmatched bases: 7. The CDR3 has 14 residues. Germline CDR1 and CDR2: MDHEN and SYDVKM.

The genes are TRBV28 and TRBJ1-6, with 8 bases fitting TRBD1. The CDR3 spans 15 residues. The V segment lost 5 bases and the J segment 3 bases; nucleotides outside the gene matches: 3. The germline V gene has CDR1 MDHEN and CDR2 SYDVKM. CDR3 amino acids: CASSHGQGYNSPLHF. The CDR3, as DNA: TGTGCCAGCAGTCACGGACAGGGCTATAATTCACCCCTCCACTTT.

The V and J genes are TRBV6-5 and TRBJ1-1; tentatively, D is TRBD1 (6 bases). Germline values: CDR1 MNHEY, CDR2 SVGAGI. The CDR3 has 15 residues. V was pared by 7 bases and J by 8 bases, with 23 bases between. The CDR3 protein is CASNPHAAGAPEAFF. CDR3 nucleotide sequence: TGTGCCAGCAATCCTCACGCGGCGGGGGCCCCCGAAGCTTTCTTT.

CDR3 residues: CASSSGGSYNEQFF. The CDR3 bases are TGTGCCAGCAGCTCAGGGGGGTCCTACAATGAGCAGTTCTTC. The chain joins TRBV7-8 to TRBJ2-1; a weak D match, TRBD1 (7 bases). The CDR3 has 14 amino acids. Trimming took 4 bases from V and 1 from J, leaving 8 bases between them. The germline V gene encodes CDR1 SGHVS and CDR2 FQNEAQ.

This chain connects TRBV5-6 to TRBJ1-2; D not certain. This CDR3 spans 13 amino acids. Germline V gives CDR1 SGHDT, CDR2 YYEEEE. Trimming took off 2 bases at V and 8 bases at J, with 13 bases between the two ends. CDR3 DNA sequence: TGTGCCAGCAGCTTTACGGAGGCGGGGGGCTACACCTTC. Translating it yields CASSFTEAGGYTF.

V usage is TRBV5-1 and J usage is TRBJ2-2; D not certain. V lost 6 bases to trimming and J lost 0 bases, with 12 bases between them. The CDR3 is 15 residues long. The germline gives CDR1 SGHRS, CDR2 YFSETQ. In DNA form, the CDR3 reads TGCGCCAGCACTAGGTCGGCTACGAACACCGGGGAGCTGTTTTTT. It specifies CASTRSATNTGELFF.

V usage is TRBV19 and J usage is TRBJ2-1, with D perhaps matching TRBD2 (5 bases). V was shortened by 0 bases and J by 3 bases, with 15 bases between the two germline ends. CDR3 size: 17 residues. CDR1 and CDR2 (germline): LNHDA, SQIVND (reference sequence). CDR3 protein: CASSIDLVTRGYNEQFF. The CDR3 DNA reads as TGTGCCAGTAGTATAGATCTCGTCACCCGGGGCTACAATGAGCAGTTCTTC.

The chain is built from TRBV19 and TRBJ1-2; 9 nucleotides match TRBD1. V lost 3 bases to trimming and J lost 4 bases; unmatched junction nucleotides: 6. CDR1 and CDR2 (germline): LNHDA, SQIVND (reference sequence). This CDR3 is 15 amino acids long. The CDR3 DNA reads TGTGCCAGTAGTATCCGGGACAGGGCGAGCTATGGCTACACCTTC. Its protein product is CASSIRDRASYGYTF.

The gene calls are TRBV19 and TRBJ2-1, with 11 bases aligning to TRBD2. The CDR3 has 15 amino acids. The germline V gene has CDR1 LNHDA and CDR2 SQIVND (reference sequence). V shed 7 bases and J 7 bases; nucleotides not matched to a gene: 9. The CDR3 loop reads CASTNSGGAGNEQFF. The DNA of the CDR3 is TGTGCCAGTACCAATAGCGGGGGGGCCGGGAATGAGCAGTTCTTC. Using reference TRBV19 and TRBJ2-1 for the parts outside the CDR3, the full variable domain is DGGITQSPKYLFRKEGQNVTLSCEQNLNHDAMYWYRQDPGQGLRLIYYSQIVNDFQKGDIAEGYSVSREKKESFPLTVTSAQKNPTAFYLCASTNSGGAGNEQFFGPGTRLTVL.